Listed below are T cell receptor beta chains from one sample, sequenced in a study of CD8 T cells in Susac syndrome. TCRdb passed the immunoSEQ multiplex PCR reads through MiXCR, listing each CDR3 protein once. The sample includes under 200,000 distinct CDR3 sequences, approximately 95% of them seen just once. The sample comprised CD4+ T cells from PBMCs. The source is a human donor in good health. Both conserved end residues are part of each CDR3. Each record gives: D gene, V gene, J gene, clone size, CDR3 protein, CDR3 DNA. D genes are given only for firm matches. A clone size is listed for some rows: how often the clone was seen (once, few, many), or a class if it is expanded.

>NA|TRBV29-1|TRBJ2-2|NA
CSAGGATGELFF
TGCAGCGCCGGCGGGGCCACCGGGGAGCTGTTTTTT
>TRBD1|TRBV25-1|TRBJ2-7|NA
CASRGQGAPYEQYF
TGTGCCAGCAGAGGACAGGGGGCCCCCTACGAGCAGTACTTC
>TRBD1|TRBV20-1|TRBJ2-3|NA
CSARPDRAPSTDTQYF
TGCAGTGCGAGGCCGGACAGGGCACCTAGCACAGATACGCAGTATTTT
>NA|TRBV12-3/TRBV12-4|TRBJ1-3|NA
CASSDQGSGNTIYF
TGTGCCAGCAGTGATCAGGGGTCCGGAAACACCATATATTTT
>NA|TRBV12-3/TRBV12-4|TRBJ2-1|NA
CASSDGGNEQFF
TGTGCCAGCAGTGACGGGGGAAATGAGCAGTTCTTC
>NA|TRBV15|TRBJ2-1|NA
CATSRDEIAGLGYNEQFF
TGTGCCACCAGCAGAGATGAGATTGCAGGGTTGGGGTACAATGAGCAGTTCTTC
>NA|TRBV3-1|TRBJ1-1|NA
CASSQQPDTEAFF
TGTGCCAGCAGCCAACAACCGGACACTGAAGCTTTCTTT
>NA|TRBV20-1|TRBJ2-7|NA
CSAVPLAEQYF
TGCAGTGCTGTACCCTTGGCGGAGCAGTACTTC
>TRBD1|TRBV10-2|TRBJ1-5|NA
CASGDRALSNQPQHF
TGCGCCAGCGGGGACAGGGCGCTTAGCAATCAGCCCCAGCATTTT
>NA|TRBV6-2/TRBV6-3|TRBJ2-1|NA
CASSYSGGGEQFF
TGTGCCAGCAGTTACTCGGGGGGAGGTGAGCAGTTCTTC
>NA|TRBV29-1|TRBJ1-1|once
CSVESGLGTEAFF
TGCAGCGTTGAATCAGGTTTGGGGACTGAAGCTTTCTTT
>NA|TRBV5-1|TRBJ2-5|NA
CASSGGIRETQYF
TGCGCCAGCAGCGGGGGTATCCGGGAGACCCAGTACTTC
>NA|TRBV2|TRBJ2-3|once
CASSLTRSTDTQFF
TGTGCCAGCAGTCTGACTAGGAGCACAGATACGCAGTTTTTT
>TRBD1|TRBV24-1|TRBJ2-1|NA
CATSDGQGYNEQFF
TGTGCCACCAGTGATGGACAGGGATACAATGAGCAGTTCTTC
>TRBD2|TRBV7-2|TRBJ2-2|NA
CASSLGSGRALGELFF
TGTGCCAGCAGCTTAGGGAGCGGGAGGGCTCTCGGGGAGCTGTTTTTT
>NA|TRBV7-9|TRBJ1-1|NA
CASSPQVNGAEAFF
TGTGCCAGCAGCCCGCAGGTGAACGGGGCTGAAGCTTTCTTT
>NA|TRBV12-3/TRBV12-4|TRBJ1-4|NA
CASRSWGANEKLFF
TGTGCCAGCAGGTCCTGGGGGGCTAATGAAAAACTGTTTTTT
>NA|TRBV6-2/TRBV6-3|TRBJ2-1|NA
CASSKNDEQFF
TGTGCCAGCAGCAAAAATGATGAGCAGTTCTTC
>NA|TRBV6-5|TRBJ1-5|NA
CASSWDAEEGPQHF
TGTGCCAGCAGTTGGGACGCCGAGGAGGGGCCCCAGCATTTT
>TRBD2|TRBV4-3|TRBJ2-1|once
CASSQWGLAGGPNEQFF
TGCGCCAGCAGCCAGTGGGGACTAGCGGGGGGACCCAATGAGCAGTTCTTC
>NA|TRBV29-1|TRBJ1-1|NA
CSVGEGDEAFF
TGCAGCGTGGGAGAAGGTGATGAAGCTTTCTTT
>TRBD1|TRBV20-1|TRBJ1-5|NA
CSASPGQGLGQPQHF
TGCAGTGCTAGCCCCGGACAGGGGCTTGGGCAGCCCCAGCATTTT
>NA|TRBV3-1|TRBJ2-7|NA
CASSQLGRDEQYF
TGTGCCAGCAGCCAACTAGGCCGGGACGAGCAGTACTTC
>TRBD1|TRBV6-2/TRBV6-3|TRBJ1-2|NA
CASRQPGQGYGYTF
TGTGCCAGCAGACAACCGGGACAGGGTTATGGCTACACCTTC
>NA|TRBV6-5|TRBJ2-1|NA
CASARGHEQFF
TGTGCCAGCGCTAGGGGTCATGAGCAGTTCTTC
>NA|TRBV3-1|TRBJ2-1|once
CASSQGGSSNEQFF
TGTGCCAGCAGCCAAGGGGGCAGTTCGAATGAGCAGTTCTTC
>TRBD2|TRBV9|TRBJ2-2|NA
CASSTGGGGTGELFF
TGTGCCAGCAGCACGGGAGGGGGAGGAACCGGGGAGCTGTTTTTT
>NA|TRBV23-1|TRBJ2-7|NA
CASSQFPRFIYEQYF
TGCGCCAGCAGTCAATTTCCGCGGTTCATCTACGAGCAGTACTTC
>NA|TRBV20-1|TRBJ2-7|once
CSADGEGSTYEQYF
TGCAGTGCAGACGGTGAGGGCAGCACCTACGAGCAGTACTTC
>NA|TRBV4-1|TRBJ2-1|NA
CASSQVGLPYNEQFF
TGCGCCAGCAGCCAAGTAGGACTACCCTACAATGAGCAGTTCTTC
>TRBD1|TRBV29-1|TRBJ2-2|NA
CSVARGTADTGELFF
TGCAGCGTTGCCAGGGGGACAGCGGACACCGGGGAGCTGTTTTTT
>TRBD1|TRBV29-1|TRBJ1-3|NA
CSVAGTAGNTIYF
TGCAGCGTTGCGGGGACAGCTGGAAACACCATATATTTT
>NA|TRBV9|TRBJ1-1|once
CASSGVLEGTEAFF
TGTGCCAGCAGCGGGGTGTTAGAGGGCACTGAAGCTTTCTTT